These T cell receptor beta chains were read from a single sample in a study of cytomegalovirus exposure and HLA in healthy donors. The method was immunoSEQ multiplex PCR; TCRdb's version includes in-frame clones alone and lacks a portion of them. The sample totals about 78,000 clones. Specimen: PBMCs. The receptors stem from a female donor in good health and CMV-seropositive. The CDR3 runs from the conserved cysteine through the conserved F or W. The order of the fields is V gene, J gene, clone size, D gene, CDR3 protein, CDR3 DNA. A D gene is named only where the DNA matches it firmly. The size field is filled for only some rows; it gives once, few, many or a size class.

>TRBV7-8|TRBJ2-1|-|-
CASSARLLNEQFF
TGTGCCAGCAGCGCGAGACTTCTCAATGAGCAGTTCTTC
>TRBV29-1|TRBJ1-2|-|-
CSVDRGDGYTF
TGCAGCGTTGACAGGGGAGATGGCTACACCTTC
>TRBV5-1|TRBJ2-7|-|-
CASSLVTAKYEQYF
TGCGCCAGCAGCTTGGTGACAGCGAAATACGAGCAGTACTTC
>TRBV7-2|TRBJ2-2|-|-
CASSLVVGVGGELFF
TGTGCCAGCAGCCTAGTGGTGGGCGTGGGCGGGGAGCTGTTTTTT
>TRBV11-2|TRBJ1-6|-|-
CASSLDADRTLHF
TGTGCCAGCAGCTTAGATGCAGATCGAACCCTCCACTTT
>TRBV5-6|TRBJ1-1|-|-
CASSPTRETEAFF
TGTGCCAGCAGCCCGACTCGGGAAACTGAAGCTTTCTTT
>TRBV18|TRBJ1-1|-|-
CASSSLDRDTEAFF
TGTGCCAGCTCGTCTCTTGACCGGGACACTGAAGCTTTCTTT
>TRBV15|TRBJ1-1|-|-
CATSQDKGTEAFF
TGTGCCACCAGCCAAGACAAGGGGACTGAAGCTTTCTTT
>TRBV19|TRBJ1-5|-|-
CASSISSQPQHF
TGTGCCAGTAGTATTTCGAGTCAGCCCCAGCATTTT
>TRBV18|TRBJ2-7|-|-
CASSPLNTGRASYEQYF
TGTGCCAGCTCACCACTTAACACAGGCAGGGCCTCCTACGAGCAGTACTTC
>TRBV28|TRBJ2-5|-|TRBD1
CASRGGQGAAKTQYF
TGTGCCAGCAGAGGGGGACAGGGGGCTGCTAAGACCCAGTACTTC
>TRBV18|TRBJ1-5|-|-
CASSPYTDQPQHF
TGTGCCAGCTCACCTTATACGGATCAGCCCCAGCATTTT
>TRBV30|TRBJ1-6|-|-
CAWDGFMDSPLHF
TGTGCCTGGGACGGGTTCATGGATTCACCCCTCCACTTT
>TRBV5-1|TRBJ2-5|-|TRBD2
CASSPGGSGGAETQYF
TGCGCCAGCAGCCCCGGTGGTAGCGGGGGGGCAGAGACCCAGTACTTC
>TRBV7-9|TRBJ2-7|-|-
CASSLAAGQTYEQYF
TGTGCCAGCAGCTTAGCCGCTGGACAGACCTACGAGCAGTACTTC
>TRBV7-9|TRBJ2-7|-|-
CASSLQGYEQYF
TGTGCCAGCAGCTTACAGGGATACGAGCAGTACTTC
>TRBV11-2|TRBJ1-5|-|TRBD1
CASSRGTGNQPQHF
TGTGCCAGCAGCAGAGGGACAGGCAATCAGCCCCAGCATTTT
>TRBV30|TRBJ1-5|-|-
CAWAWQGAQPQHF
TGTGCCTGGGCCTGGCAGGGCGCTCAGCCCCAGCATTTT
>TRBV25-1|TRBJ1-4|-|-
CASSARAGWNEKLFF
TGTGCCAGCAGTGCCCGGGCAGGGTGGAATGAAAAACTGTTTTTT
>TRBV27|TRBJ2-6|-|TRBD1
CASSLNVQGASGANVLTF
TGTGCCAGCAGTTTAAACGTCCAGGGGGCTTCTGGGGCCAACGTCCTGACTTTC
>TRBV5-6|TRBJ2-3|-|-
CASSFGTDTDTQYF
TGTGCCAGCAGCTTTGGGACTGACACAGATACGCAGTATTTT
>TRBV15|TRBJ1-5|-|TRBD1
CATSRGPPGGHQPQHF
TGTGCCACCAGCAGAGGACCCCCAGGGGGTCATCAGCCCCAGCATTTT
>TRBV30|TRBJ1-2|-|-
CAWRWSGVDGYTF
TGTGCCTGGAGGTGGTCAGGGGTCGATGGCTACACCTTC
>TRBV5-1|TRBJ2-5|-|-
CASSQGRGGQETQYF
TGCGCCAGCAGCCAAGGAAGGGGTGGACAAGAGACCCAGTACTTC
>TRBV5-1|TRBJ2-3|-|-
CASSLVPPAGADTQYF
TGCGCCAGCAGCTTGGTACCTCCGGCGGGCGCAGATACGCAGTATTTT
>TRBV13|TRBJ2-3|-|TRBD2
CASSLGSGGGTDTQYF
TGTGCCAGCAGCTTAGGAAGCGGGGGGGGTACAGATACGCAGTATTTT
>TRBV28|TRBJ1-2|-|-
CASSSTPLYGYTF
TGTGCCAGCAGTTCCACTCCCCTTTATGGCTACACCTTC
>TRBV7-6|TRBJ2-7|-|TRBD1
CASSTGTGGAYEQYF
TGTGCCAGCAGCACGGGGACAGGGGGTGCCTACGAGCAGTACTTC
>TRBV4-1|TRBJ2-6|-|-
CASSQVGVSGANVLTF
TGCGCCAGCAGCCAAGTAGGAGTCTCTGGGGCCAACGTCCTGACTTTC
>TRBV13|TRBJ1-3|-|-
CASSATLLQGTTGNTIYF
TGTGCCAGCAGCGCGACATTACTCCAGGGTACTACTGGAAACACCATATATTTT
>TRBV30|TRBJ1-5|-|-
CAWSVRERGPQHF
TGTGCCTGGAGTGTCCGTGAAAGGGGGCCCCAGCATTTT
>TRBV5-4|TRBJ2-7|-|TRBD2
CASSRKMVAGTSYEQYF
TGTGCCAGCAGCCGAAAGATGGTAGCGGGTACCTCCTACGAGCAGTACTTC
>TRBV28|TRBJ2-7|-|-
CASSLPSLSSYEQYF
TGTGCCAGCAGTCTCCCGTCTCTTAGCTCCTACGAGCAGTACTTC
>TRBV9|TRBJ2-1|-|-
CASSVEGLDSYNEQFF
TGTGCCAGCAGCGTGGAGGGACTGGACTCCTACAATGAGCAGTTCTTC
>TRBV7-9|TRBJ1-4|-|-
CASSLTLREKLFF
TGTGCCAGCAGCTTAACGTTGAGAGAAAAACTGTTTTTT
>TRBV6-1|TRBJ2-7|-|TRBD1
CASSRQGGPFYEQYF
TGTGCCAGCTCCAGACAGGGGGGCCCCTTTTACGAGCAGTACTTC
>TRBV28|TRBJ1-2|medium-sized|TRBD1
CASLRGDYTF
TGTGCCAGCCTCAGGGGGGACTACACCTTC
>TRBV4-2|TRBJ2-2|-|-
CASSQDSTSPNTGELFF
TGTGCCAGCAGCCAAGATTCTACTAGCCCGAACACCGGGGAGCTGTTTTTT
>TRBV19|TRBJ1-2|-|-
CASSTQSPGSYGYTF
TGTGCCAGTAGTACCCAAAGTCCAGGGTCCTATGGCTACACCTTC
>TRBV1|TRBJ2-5|-|-
CTSSQGRGGKVVGETQYF
TGCACCAGCAGCCAAGGGCGGGGGGGCAAGGTTGTAGGAGAGACCCAGTACTTC
>TRBV5-3|TRBJ2-3|-|-
CARSFSADSTDTQYF
TGTGCCAGAAGCTTTTCAGCGGATAGCACAGATACGCAGTATTTT
>TRBV28|TRBJ2-1|-|TRBD2
CASSLRGWREKDNEQFF
TGTGCCAGCAGTTTAAGGGGCTGGCGGGAGAAAGACAATGAGCAGTTCTTC
>TRBV7-2|TRBJ1-2|-|TRBD1
CASSPATGGADGYTF
TGTGCCAGCAGCCCGGCCACAGGGGGCGCGGATGGCTACACCTTC
>TRBV6-5|TRBJ2-1|-|TRBD2
CASSSLREGSYNEQFF
TGTGCCAGCAGTTCTTTACGGGAGGGGTCCTACAATGAGCAGTTCTTC
>TRBV5-4|TRBJ1-1|-|TRBD1
CASSQERDSTEAFF
TGTGCCAGCAGCCAAGAAAGGGACAGCACGGAAGCTTTCTTT
>TRBV11-2|TRBJ2-4|-|TRBD1
CASSLIRDRRNIQYF
TGTGCCAGCAGCTTGATACGGGACAGGAGAAACATTCAGTACTTC
>TRBV9|TRBJ2-2|-|TRBD2
CASSVASGSTGELFF
TGTGCCAGCAGCGTAGCTAGCGGGTCCACCGGGGAGCTGTTTTTT
>TRBV6-6|TRBJ2-1|-|TRBD1
CASRGGQGTHNEQFF
TGTGCCAGCAGGGGAGGACAGGGAACCCACAATGAGCAGTTCTTC
>TRBV30|TRBJ2-3|-|-
CAWSLRRQSDTQYF
TGTGCCTGGAGTTTGAGACGACAATCCGATACGCAGTATTTT
>TRBV5-4|TRBJ2-1|-|TRBD2
CASSLQSREEEFF
TGTGCCAGCAGCTTGCAGTCTCGGGAGGAGGAATTCTTC
>TRBV4-2|TRBJ1-4|-|-
CASSQDAAGAGEKLFF
TGTGCCAGCAGCCAAGACGCCGCAGGGGCAGGTGAAAAACTGTTTTTT
>TRBV5-5|TRBJ1-5|-|-
CASSLGQGREPQHF
TGTGCCAGCAGCTTGGGGCAGGGGAGAGAGCCCCAGCATTTT
>TRBV30|TRBJ2-5|-|TRBD2
CAWSRTSGIGETQYF
TGTGCCTGGAGTCGGACTAGCGGGATTGGAGAGACCCAGTACTTC
>TRBV9|TRBJ1-5|-|-
CASSVAGGGNQPQHF
TGTGCCAGCAGCGTAGCCGGGGGAGGCAATCAGCCCCAGCATTTT